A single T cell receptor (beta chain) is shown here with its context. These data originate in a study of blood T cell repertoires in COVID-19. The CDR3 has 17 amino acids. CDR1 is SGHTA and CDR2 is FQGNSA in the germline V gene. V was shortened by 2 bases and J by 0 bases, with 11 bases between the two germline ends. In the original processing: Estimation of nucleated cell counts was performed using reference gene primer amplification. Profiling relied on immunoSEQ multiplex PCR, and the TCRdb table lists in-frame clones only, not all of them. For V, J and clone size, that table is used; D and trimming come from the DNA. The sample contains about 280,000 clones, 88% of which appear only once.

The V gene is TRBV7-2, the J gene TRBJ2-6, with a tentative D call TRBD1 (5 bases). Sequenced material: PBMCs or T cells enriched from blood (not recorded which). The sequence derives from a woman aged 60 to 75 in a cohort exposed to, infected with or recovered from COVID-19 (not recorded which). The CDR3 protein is CASSLQGASSGANVLTF. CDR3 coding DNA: TGTGCCAGCAGCTTACAGGGCGCTAGCTCTGGGGCCAACGTCCTGACTTTC.